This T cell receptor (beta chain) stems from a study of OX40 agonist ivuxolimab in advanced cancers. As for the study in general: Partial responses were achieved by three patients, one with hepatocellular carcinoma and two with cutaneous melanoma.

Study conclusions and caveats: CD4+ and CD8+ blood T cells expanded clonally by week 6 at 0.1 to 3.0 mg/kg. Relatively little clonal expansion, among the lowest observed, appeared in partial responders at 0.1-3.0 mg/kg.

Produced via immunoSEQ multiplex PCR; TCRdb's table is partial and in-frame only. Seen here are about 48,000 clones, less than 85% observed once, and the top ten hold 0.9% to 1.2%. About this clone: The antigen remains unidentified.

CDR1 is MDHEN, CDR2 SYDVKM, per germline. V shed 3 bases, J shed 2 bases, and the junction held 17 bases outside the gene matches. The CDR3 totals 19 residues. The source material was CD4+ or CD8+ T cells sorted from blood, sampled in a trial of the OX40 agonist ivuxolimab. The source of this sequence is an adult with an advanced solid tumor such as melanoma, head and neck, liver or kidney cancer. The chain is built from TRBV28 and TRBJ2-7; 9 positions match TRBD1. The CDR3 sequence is CASSFVLSTGTGRTYEQYF. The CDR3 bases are TGTGCCAGCAGTTTTGTACTGTCGACCGGGACAGGGCGCACCTACGAGCAGTACTTC.